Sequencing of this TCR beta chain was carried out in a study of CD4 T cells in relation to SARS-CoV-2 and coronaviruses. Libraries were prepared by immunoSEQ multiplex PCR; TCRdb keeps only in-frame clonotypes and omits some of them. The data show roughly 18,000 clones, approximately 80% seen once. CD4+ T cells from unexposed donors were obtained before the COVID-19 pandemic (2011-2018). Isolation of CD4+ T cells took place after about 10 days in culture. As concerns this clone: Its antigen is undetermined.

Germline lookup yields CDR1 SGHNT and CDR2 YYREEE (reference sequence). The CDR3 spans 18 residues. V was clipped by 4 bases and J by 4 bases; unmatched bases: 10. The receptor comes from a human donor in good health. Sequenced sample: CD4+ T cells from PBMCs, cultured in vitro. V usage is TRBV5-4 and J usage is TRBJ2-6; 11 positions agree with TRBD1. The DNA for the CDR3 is TGTGCCAGCAGCCCGACGCGGGACAGGGGGACCGGGGCCAACGTCCTGACTTTC. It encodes CASSPTRDRGTGANVLTF.